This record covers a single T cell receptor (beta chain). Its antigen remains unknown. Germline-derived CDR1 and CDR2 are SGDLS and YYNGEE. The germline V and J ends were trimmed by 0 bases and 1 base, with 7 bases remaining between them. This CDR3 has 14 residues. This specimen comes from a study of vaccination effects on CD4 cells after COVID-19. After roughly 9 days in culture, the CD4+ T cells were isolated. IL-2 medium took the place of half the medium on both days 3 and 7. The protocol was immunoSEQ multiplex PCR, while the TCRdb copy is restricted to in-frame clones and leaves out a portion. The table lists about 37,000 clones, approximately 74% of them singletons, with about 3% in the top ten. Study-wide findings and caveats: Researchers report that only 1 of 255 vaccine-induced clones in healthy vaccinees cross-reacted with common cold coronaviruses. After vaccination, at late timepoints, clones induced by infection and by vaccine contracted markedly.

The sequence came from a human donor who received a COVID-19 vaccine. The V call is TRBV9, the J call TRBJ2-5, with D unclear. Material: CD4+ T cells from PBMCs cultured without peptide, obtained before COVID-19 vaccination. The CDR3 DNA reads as TGTGCCAGCAGCGTAGGTCCCAGCCAAGAGACCCAGTACTTC. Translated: CASSVGPSQETQYF.